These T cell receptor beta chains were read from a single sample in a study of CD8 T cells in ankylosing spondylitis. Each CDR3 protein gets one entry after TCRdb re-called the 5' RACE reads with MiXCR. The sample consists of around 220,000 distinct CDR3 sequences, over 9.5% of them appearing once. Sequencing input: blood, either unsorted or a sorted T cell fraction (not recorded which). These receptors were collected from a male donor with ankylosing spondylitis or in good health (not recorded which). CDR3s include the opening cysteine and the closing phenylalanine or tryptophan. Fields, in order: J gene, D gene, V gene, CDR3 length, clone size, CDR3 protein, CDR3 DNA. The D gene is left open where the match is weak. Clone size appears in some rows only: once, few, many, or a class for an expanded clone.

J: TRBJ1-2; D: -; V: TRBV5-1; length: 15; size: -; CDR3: CASSLAGVINYGDTF; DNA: TGCGCCAGCAGCTTGGCCGGGGTAATTAACTATGGCGACACCTTC
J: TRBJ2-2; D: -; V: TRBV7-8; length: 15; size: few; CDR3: CASSRRQGGTGELFF; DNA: TGTGCCAGCAGCCGGAGACAGGGAGGCACCGGGGAGCTGTTTTTT
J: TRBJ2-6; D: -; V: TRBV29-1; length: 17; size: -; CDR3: CGVFGDFSGSGANVLTF; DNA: TGCGGCGTTTTCGGGGATTTCTCGGGCTCTGGGGCCAACGTCCTGACTTTC
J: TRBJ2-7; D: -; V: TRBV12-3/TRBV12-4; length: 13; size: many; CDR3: CASSLLPGYEQYF; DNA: TGTGCCAGCAGTTTACTCCCGGGATACGAGCAGTACTTC
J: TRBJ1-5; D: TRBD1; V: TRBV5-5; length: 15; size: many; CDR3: CASSLATGYNQPQHF; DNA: TGTGCCAGCAGCTTGGCGACAGGGTATAATCAGCCCCAGCATTTT
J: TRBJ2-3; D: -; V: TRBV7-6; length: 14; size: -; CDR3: CASSNSEGADTPYF; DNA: TGTGCCAGCAGCAATAGCGAGGGTGCAGATACGCCGTATTTT
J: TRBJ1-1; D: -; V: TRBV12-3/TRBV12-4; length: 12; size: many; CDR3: CASSPTGRVAFF; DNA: TGTGCCAGCAGTCCGACGGGAAGGGTCGCTTTCTTT
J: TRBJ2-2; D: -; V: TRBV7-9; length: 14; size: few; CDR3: CASSLGSLPGELFF; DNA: TGTGCCAGCAGCTTAGGGTCGCTACCCGGGGAGCTGTTTTTT
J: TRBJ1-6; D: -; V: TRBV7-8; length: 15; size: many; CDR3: CASSLVSVADSPLHF; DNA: TGTGCCAGCAGCTTAGTGTCCGTAGCAGATTCACCCCTCCACTTT
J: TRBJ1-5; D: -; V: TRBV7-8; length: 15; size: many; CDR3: CASSLRQDSNQPQHF; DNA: TGTGCCAGCAGCTTAAGGCAGGATAGCAATCAGCCCCAGCATTTT
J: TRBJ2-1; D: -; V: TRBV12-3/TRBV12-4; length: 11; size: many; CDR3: CASRRDNEQFF; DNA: TGTGCCAGTCGGCGGGACAATGAGCAGTTCTTC
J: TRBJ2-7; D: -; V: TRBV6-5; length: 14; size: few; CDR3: CASSYSWRVHEQYF; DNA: TGTGCCAGCAGTTACTCGTGGCGGGTACACGAGCAGTACTTC
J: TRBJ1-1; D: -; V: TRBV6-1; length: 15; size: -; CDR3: CASKKPIGGGTEAFF; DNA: TGTGCCAGCAAGAAACCCATAGGCGGGGGCACTGAAGCTTTCTTT
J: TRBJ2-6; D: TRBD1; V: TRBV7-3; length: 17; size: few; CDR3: CASSLPGQGRGANVLTF; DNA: TGTGCCAGCAGCTTACCGGGACAGGGTCGCGGGGCCAACGTCCTGACTTTC
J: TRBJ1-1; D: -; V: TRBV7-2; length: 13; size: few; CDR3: CASSQRTGTEAFF; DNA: TGTGCCAGCAGCCAACGGACCGGAACTGAAGCTTTCTTT
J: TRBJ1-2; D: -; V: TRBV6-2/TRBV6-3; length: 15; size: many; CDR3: CASSLSPGAPIGYTF; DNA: TGTGCCAGCAGTTTATCCCCAGGGGCCCCTATCGGCTACACCTTC
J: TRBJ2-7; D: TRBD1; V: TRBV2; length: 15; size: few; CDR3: CASSVNRGSKSEQYF; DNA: TGTGCCAGCAGCGTAAACAGGGGCTCTAAGAGCGAGCAGTACTTC
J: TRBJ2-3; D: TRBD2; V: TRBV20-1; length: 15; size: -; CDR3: CSVPPTSGGTDTQYF; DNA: TGCAGTGTTCCTCCGACTAGCGGGGGCACAGATACGCAGTATTTT
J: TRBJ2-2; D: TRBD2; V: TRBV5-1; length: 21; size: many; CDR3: CASSREGGTSGNPTNTGELFF; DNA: TGCGCCAGCAGCCGAGAGGGGGGGACTAGCGGAAATCCTACGAACACCGGGGAGCTGTTTTTT
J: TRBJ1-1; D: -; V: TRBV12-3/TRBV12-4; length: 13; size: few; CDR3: CATGPRLDTEAFF; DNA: TGTGCCACCGGGCCGCGACTGGACACTGAAGCTTTCTTT
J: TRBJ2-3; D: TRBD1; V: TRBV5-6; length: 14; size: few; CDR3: CASSSGQASDTQYF; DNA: TGTGCCAGCAGCTCAGGACAGGCTTCAGATACGCAGTATTTT
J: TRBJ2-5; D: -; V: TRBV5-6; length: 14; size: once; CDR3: CASSMARGAETQYF; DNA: TGTGCCAGCAGCATGGCAAGGGGCGCCGAGACCCAGTACTTC
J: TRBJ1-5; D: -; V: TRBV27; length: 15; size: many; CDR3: CASSLSWGDWQPQHF; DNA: TGTGCCAGCAGTTTAAGCTGGGGGGACTGGCAGCCCCAGCATTTT
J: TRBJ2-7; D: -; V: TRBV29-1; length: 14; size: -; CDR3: CSVELWGYPYEQYF; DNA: TGCAGCGTTGAATTGTGGGGGTACCCCTACGAGCAGTACTTC
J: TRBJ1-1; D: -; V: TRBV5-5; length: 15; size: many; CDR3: CASSAEGSRDTEAFF; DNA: TGTGCCAGCAGCGCGGAAGGGTCCCGGGACACTGAAGCTTTCTTT
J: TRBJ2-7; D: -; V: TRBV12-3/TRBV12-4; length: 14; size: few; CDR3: CASSRPGGLSEQYF; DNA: TGTGCCAGCAGTCGTCCGGGGGGCCTCAGCGAGCAGTACTTC
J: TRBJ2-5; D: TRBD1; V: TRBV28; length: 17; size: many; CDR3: CASSRGPGQGYGETQYF; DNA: TGTGCCAGCAGTAGGGGACCGGGACAGGGTTACGGAGAGACCCAGTACTTC
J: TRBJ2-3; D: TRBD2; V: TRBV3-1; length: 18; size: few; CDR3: CASSPSRGGALVPDTQYF; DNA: TGTGCCAGCAGCCCTTCGCGCGGGGGGGCCTTGGTCCCAGATACGCAGTATTTT
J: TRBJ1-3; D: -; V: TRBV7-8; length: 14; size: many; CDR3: CASSAVGSGNTIYF; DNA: TGTGCCAGCAGCGCCGTGGGATCTGGAAACACCATATATTTT
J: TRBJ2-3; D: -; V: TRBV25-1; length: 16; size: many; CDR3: CASSEFLDGSTDTQYF; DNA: TGTGCCAGCAGTGAATTTCTGGACGGAAGCACAGATACGCAGTATTTT
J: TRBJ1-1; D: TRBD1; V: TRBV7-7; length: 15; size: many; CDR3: CASSEYRGGVAEAFF; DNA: TGTGCTAGCAGCGAATACAGGGGTGGTGTAGCTGAAGCTTTCTTT
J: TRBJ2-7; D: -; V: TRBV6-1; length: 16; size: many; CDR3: CASSLGIAYWGYEQYF; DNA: TGTGCCAGCAGTCTAGGGATAGCCTACTGGGGGTACGAGCAGTACTTC
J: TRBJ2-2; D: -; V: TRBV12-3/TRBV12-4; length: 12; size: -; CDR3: CASSSSTGELFF; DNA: TGTGCCAGCAGTTCCAGCACCGGGGAGCTGTTTTTT
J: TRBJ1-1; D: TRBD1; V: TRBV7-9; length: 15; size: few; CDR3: CASSSQGAHDTEAFF; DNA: TGTGCCAGCAGCTCACAGGGGGCTCATGACACTGAAGCTTTCTTT
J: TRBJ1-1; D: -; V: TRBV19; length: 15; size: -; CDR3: CASSGPETANTEAFF; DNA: TGTGCCAGTAGTGGACCTGAGACGGCGAACACTGAAGCTTTCTTT
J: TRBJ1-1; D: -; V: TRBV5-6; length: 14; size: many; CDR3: CASRHRARSTEAFF; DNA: TGTGCCAGCAGACACAGAGCCAGAAGCACTGAAGCTTTCTTT
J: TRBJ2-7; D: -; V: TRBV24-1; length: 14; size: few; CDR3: CATSSLQGSHEQYF; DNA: TGTGCCACCAGTTCCCTCCAGGGATCCCACGAGCAGTACTTC